The 12 T cell receptor beta chains listed next were all sequenced from one sample in a study of cytomegalovirus exposure and HLA in healthy donors (dated by TCRdb to about 2017). Library preparation was by the immunoSEQ multiplex PCR assay. The multiplex PCR relied on a mix of 60 forward primers for TCR Vbeta segments and 13 reverse primers for TCR Jbeta segments. The clones in this table, taken by TCRdb from immuneACCESS, are in-frame only. Not every clone is retained; where verified, under half of the shortfall comes from an unresolved V gene, and the cause of the rest is unknown. This sample has over 150,000 clones in its table, and roughly 85% of those were observed once. Around 0.85% of the sample rests with the top ten. Sequenced material: PBMCs. The receptors were sampled from a woman in her twenties or thirties in good health and CMV-seronegative.

V usage is TRBV2 and J usage is TRBJ1-5; 7 bases are shared with TRBD1. The CDR3 is 16 residues long. Unmatched junction bases numbered 8, after V lost 6 bases and J lost 0 bases. In germline, CDR1 is SNHLY, CDR2 FYNNEI. The CDR3 sequence is CASSDLGQDSNQPQHF. The DNA of the CDR3 is TGTGCCAGCAGCGACCTAGGACAGGATAGCAATCAGCCCCAGCATTTT.

This clone was seen only once. This chain connects TRBV2 to TRBJ1-5; 7 nucleotides line up with TRBD1. This CDR3 is 15 amino acids long. The V gene end was trimmed by 6 bases and the J gene end by 4 bases; junction bases not matched to a gene: 9. Germline V gene lookup returns CDR1 SNHLY and CDR2 FYNNEI. The CDR3 DNA reads as TGTGCCAGCAGCTCTCTACCAGGGGGAAATCAGCCCCAGCATTTT. Translation: CASSSLPGGNQPQHF.

The chain couples TRBV5-6 to TRBJ2-2, with 10 bases lining up with TRBD2. This CDR3 region has 16 residues. Unmatched junction bases numbered 6, after V lost 0 bases and J lost 7 bases. Germline CDR1 SGHDT, CDR2 YYEEEE. CDR3 residues: CASSLDPAGGGGELFF. The CDR3 DNA reads as TGTGCCAGCAGCTTGGATCCAGCGGGGGGGGGCGGGGAGCTGTTTTTT.

V is TRBV10-1 and J is TRBJ2-2; a weak D match, TRBD1 (5 bases). The CDR3 sequence is 15 residues long. CDR1 is WNHNN and CDR2 is SYGVQD in the germline V gene (reference sequence). Trimming removed 2 bases at V and 4 bases at J, with 11 bases between. The CDR3 sequence is CASSEARVGTGELFF. In DNA, the CDR3 is TGCGCCAGCAGTGAGGCCAGGGTCGGCACCGGGGAGCTGTTTTTT.

The chain is built from TRBV27 and TRBJ2-7, with D possibly matching TRBD1 (5 bases). The CDR3 spans 14 residues. The V gene lost 0 bases and the J gene lost 0 bases, with 6 bases spanning the gap. Germline loops: CDR1 MNHEY, CDR2 SMNVEV (reference sequence). The CDR3 spells CASSLSRDSYEQYF. For the CDR3, the DNA is TGTGCCAGCAGTTTATCCAGGGACTCCTACGAGCAGTACTTC.

The V call is TRBV11-3, the J call TRBJ2-1; tentatively, D is TRBD1 (6 bases). The CDR3 has 12 residues. V was clipped by 5 bases and J by 10 bases, with 12 bases between them. CDR1 is SGHNT and CDR2 is YENEEA in the germline V gene. The CDR3 protein is CASSSTGYEQFF. As DNA, the CDR3 is TGTGCCAGCAGCAGTACAGGGTACGAGCAGTTCTTC.

The chain recombines TRBV5-1 with TRBJ2-1; possible D gene TRBD2, 5 bases. This CDR3 comprises 15 residues. Germline CDR1 and CDR2: SGHRS and YFSETQ. Deletions cut 4 bases from V and 1 base from J, with 12 bases between. The CDR3 sequence: CASSPSTGSYNEQFF. Here the CDR3 DNA reads TGCGCCAGCAGCCCATCTACGGGGTCCTACAATGAGCAGTTCTTC.

This chain links TRBV7-9 with TRBJ2-7; a possible D gene is TRBD1 (6 bases). The CDR3 has 14 residues. CDR1 SEHNR and CDR2 FQNEAQ come from the germline V gene (reference sequence). Trimming shortened V by 7 bases and J by 3 bases, and 16 bases separated the two germline ends. For the CDR3, the DNA is TGTGCCAGCACCTTGGCAGGGGAAAACTACGAGCAGTACTTC. This sequence encodes CASTLAGENYEQYF.

This clone was seen once. This chain joins TRBV5-4 and TRBJ1-1; D remains unclear. This CDR3 has 12 residues. CDR1 is SGHNT and CDR2 is YYREEE in the germline V gene (reference sequence). The ends were cut back, 1 base at V and 5 bases at J, with 6 bases in the middle. The DNA of the CDR3 is TGTGCCAGCAGCTTGTCCGGGACTGAAGCTTTCTTT. Encoded protein: CASSLSGTEAFF.

The chain joins TRBV10-1 to TRBJ2-7; 9 bases align to TRBD2. The CDR3 length is 18 residues. CDR1 is WNHNN and CDR2 is SYGVQD in the germline V gene (reference sequence). V was clipped by 4 bases and J by 3 bases; unmatched bases: 16. The CDR3 region is CASSVTPPTSGQNYEQYF. The CDR3 nucleotides read TGCGCCAGCAGTGTAACCCCGCCTACTAGCGGGCAAAACTACGAGCAGTACTTC.

The chain uses TRBV19 and TRBJ1-2; 7 bases map to TRBD1. The V and J ends lost 2 bases and 7 bases, in that order; junction bases with no gene match: 7. There are 14 residues in the CDR3. Germline CDR1 LNHDA, CDR2 SQIVND (reference sequence). CDR3 residues: CASSIQGVQAGYTF. CDR3 DNA: TGTGCCAGTAGTATACAGGGGGTACAAGCTGGCTACACCTTC.

V and J are TRBV28 and TRBJ1-3; 8 bases map to TRBD1. Trimming at V came to 9 bases and at J to 3 bases, leaving 10 bases not matched to a gene. There are 15 residues in the CDR3. Per germline, CDR1 MDHEN and CDR2 SYDVKM. In DNA, the CDR3 is TGTGCCAGTCTGTCCCCACAGGGGGGTGGAAACACCATATATTTT. Protein product: CASLSPQGGGNTIYF.